The entry below describes one TCR beta chain. Its antigen is as yet unknown. The sample originates from a study of vaccination and CD4 T cells after COVID-19. Overall study context: Subjects got two shots of BNT162b2 or mRNA-1273 vaccine.

The germline V and J ends were trimmed by 1 base and 1 base, with 10 bases remaining between them. This CDR3 is 15 amino acids long. Germline V lookup: CDR1 SEHNR, CDR2 FQNEAQ (reference sequence). Treatment reported: approximately nine-day PBMC culture with coronavirus spike peptide pools or control peptides (ViraFEST assay). Culture of approximately 2 million PBMCs per well took place with about 9 IU/ml IL-2 and 9.5 to 10 ug/ml peptide pools. Oncomine TCR Beta short-read sequencing was applied to DNA from cultured CD4+ T cells. One entry per CDR3 protein, called by TCRdb with MiXCR from the PCR reads. The sample records approximately 17,000 distinct CDR3 sequences, approximately 48% being singletons.

The rearrangement uses TRBV7-9 and TRBJ1-1; D is undetermined. The sample was CD4+ T cells from blood, cultured in vitro. The receptor's source is a human donor who had recovered from COVID-19. The CDR3 protein is CASSLDSGRNTEAFF. In DNA, the CDR3 is TGTGCCAGCAGCTTAGACTCGGGTAGGAACACTGAAGCTTTCTTT.